This TCR beta chain was documented in a study of regulatory T cells in long-lasting Graves disease. Study as a whole: Persistence in Graves' disease required over 5 years of antithyroid drugs plus positive TSH receptor antibodies.

There are a few counts of this clonotype. Trimming cost V 6 bases and J 2 bases; bases outside gene matches: 11. CDR3 size: 17 residues. Regarding time point: persistent/refractory GD, antithyroid drugs over 5 years with positive TRAb. From PBMCs, RNA was extracted and then used to make the TCR library. TCR beta libraries were built with iRepertoire HTBI primers and Arm-PCR of CDR3 regions. TCRdb reprocessed the multiplex PCR reads with MiXCR, giving one entry per CDR3 protein. Found here are approximately 380,000 distinct CDR3 sequences, roughly 20% of them singletons; the top ten hold 20% to 25%. This receptor was identified in a female donor with Graves disease. This rearrangement joins TRBV12-3 or TRBV12-4 to TRBJ2-2, with 8 bases matching TRBD2. The material was peripheral blood mononuclear cells (PBMCs), obtained when the disease was refractory, from a patient treated with antithyroid drugs. The CDR3: CASSRNVLAGNTGELFF. The DNA of the CDR3 is TGTGCCAGCAGCCGAAACGTCCTAGCGGGTAACACCGGGGAGCTGTTTTTT.